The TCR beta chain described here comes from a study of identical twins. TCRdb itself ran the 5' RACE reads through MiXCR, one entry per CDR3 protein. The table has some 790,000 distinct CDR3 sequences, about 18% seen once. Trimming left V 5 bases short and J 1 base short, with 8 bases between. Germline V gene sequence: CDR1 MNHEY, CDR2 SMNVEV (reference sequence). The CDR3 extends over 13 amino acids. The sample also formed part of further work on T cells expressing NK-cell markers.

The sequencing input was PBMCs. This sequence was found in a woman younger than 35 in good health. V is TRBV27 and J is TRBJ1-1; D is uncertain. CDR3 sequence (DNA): TGTGCCAGCAGTATCAGACAGAACACTGAAGCTTTCTTT. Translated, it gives CASSIRQNTEAFF.